What follows are 26 T cell receptor beta chains derived from one specimen sequenced in a study of shared clonotypes between healthy human individuals (dated by TCRdb to 2020 to 2022). Library creation used the immunoSEQ multiplex PCR assay. TCRdb obtained this table from immuneACCESS and retained in-frame rearrangements with V and J assigned. These tables miss some clones; where compared with another copy, unresolved V genes account for less than half of the shortfall, and the remainder is unexplained. This sample is represented by over a million clones; 70% to 80% of them were singletons. Jointly, the top ten make up under 0.8% of the sample. Specimen: memory CD4+ T cells from PBMCs. The sample's cell subset or site label, in plain terms: CD45RA-negative fraction. Every receptor here comes from a man between 18 and 29 years old in good health. Some clones in this sample may be carry-over from other donors' samples.

This clone was found a few times. The rearrangement joins TRBV9 to TRBJ1-3; weak D call: TRBD1 (5 bases). This CDR3 region has 15 residues. Germline CDR1 is SGDLS and CDR2 is YYNGEE. Trimming left V 0 bases short and J 8 bases short, with 15 bases between. CDR3 in DNA: TGTGCCAGCAGCGTAGGCCCTCAAAAAGGGGACACCATATATTTT. Protein: CASSVGPQKGDTIYF.

The chain is built from TRBV5-4 and TRBJ2-1; a weak D match, TRBD2 (5 bases). Trimming stripped 4 bases from V and 7 bases from J, with 21 bases between. CDR3 length: 16 amino acids. Germline V gives CDR1 SGHNT, CDR2 YYREEE (reference sequence). CDR3 coding DNA: TGTGCCAGCAGCGTGGGGTCAGCGGCTCTGGGGAATGAGCAGTTCTTC. It codes for CASSVGSAALGNEQFF.

This sequence joins TRBV5-1 and TRBJ2-3, with D possibly matching TRBD1 (5 bases). Per germline, CDR1 SGHRS and CDR2 YFSETQ. Trimming removed 7 bases at V and 1 base at J, with 13 bases between. This CDR3 has 14 residues. The CDR3 DNA reads as TGCGCCAGCTCAGGGAACCCCGGCACAGATACGCAGTATTTT. Translating gives CASSGNPGTDTQYF.

The chain is built from TRBV7-2 and TRBJ2-6; D is perhaps TRBD2 (5 bases). The CDR3 consists of 17 residues. V was trimmed by 2 bases and J by 2 bases, leaving 13 bases between them. Germline CDR1 and CDR2: SGHTA and FQGNSA. The CDR3 region is CASSLYVGDPGANVLTF. The DNA of the CDR3 is TGTGCCAGCAGCTTATACGTGGGAGATCCTGGGGCCAACGTCCTGACTTTC.

The chain carries TRBV7-9 and TRBJ1-2; TRBD1 matches at 11 bases. Germline CDR1 reads SEHNR; CDR2 reads FQNEAQ (reference sequence). With 5 bases clipped from V and 2 bases from J, the junction kept 4 bases outside the gene matches. CDR3 length: 15 residues. CDR3 region: CASSNRDRGNYGYTF. The CDR3 region has the DNA TGTGCCAGCAGCAATCGGGACAGGGGGAACTATGGCTACACCTTC.

The V call is TRBV5-1, the J call TRBJ1-1; possible D gene TRBD1, 6 bases. Germline V gene lookup returns CDR1 SGHRS and CDR2 YFSETQ. V lost 3 bases and J lost 1, with 10 bases in between. This CDR3 has 14 amino acids. The CDR3 spells CASSWGHPNTEAFF. The CDR3 nucleotides are TGCGCCAGCAGCTGGGGACACCCGAACACTGAAGCTTTCTTT. Filled out from reference TRBV5-1 and TRBJ1-1, the complete variable domain reads KAGVTQTPRYLIKTRGQQVTLSCSPISGHRSVSWYQQTPGQGLQFLFEYFSETQRNKGNFPGRFSGRQFSNSRSEMNVSTLELGDSALYLCASSWGHPNTEAFFGQGTRLTVV.

The genes are TRBV9 and TRBJ2-5, with 13 bases that match TRBD2. Germline V lookup: CDR1 SGDLS, CDR2 YYNGEE. This CDR3 contains 16 residues. V shed 3 bases and J 5 bases; nucleotides not matched to a gene: 7. CDR3 bases: TGTGCCAGCAGCGCCGAGACTAGCGGGAGGTTGGAGACCCAGTACTTC. Its translation: CASSAETSGRLETQYF.

The chain joins TRBV30 to TRBJ1-1; D is perhaps TRBD1 (6 bases). The CDR3 is 15 residues long. Germline CDR1 reads GTSNPN; CDR2 reads SVGIG (reference sequence). Deletions cut 0 bases from V and 4 bases from J, with 15 bases between. DNA for the CDR3: TGTGCCTGGAGTGTACTTAAGGGGGTCGGCACTGAAGCTTTCTTT. Its translation: CAWSVLKGVGTEAFF.

The rearrangement joins TRBV5-6 to TRBJ2-7, with D uncertain. The V end was cut by 1 base, the J end by 2 bases, with 13 bases between. This CDR3 has 15 residues. Germline assignment: CDR1 SGHDT and CDR2 YYEEEE. This CDR3 reads CASSLSGLVAYEQYF. The DNA for the CDR3 is TGTGCCAGCAGCTTGAGTGGTCTGGTCGCCTACGAGCAGTACTTC.

The chain couples TRBV6-5 to TRBJ2-3; a possible D gene is TRBD2 (6 bases). Germline CDR1 and CDR2: MNHEY and SVGAGI. The CDR3 extends over 16 amino acids. V was clipped by 0 bases and J by 7 bases, with 17 bases between them. CDR3 coding DNA: TGTGCCAGCAGTTACTCGCCTGGGACTCTTGCTAATACGCAGTATTTT. Residues: CASSYSPGTLANTQYF.

In this sample, this clone turned up many times. The chain employs TRBV18 and TRBJ2-1; 9 positions match TRBD2. V lost 0 bases, J lost 2 bases, and 20 bases stayed unmatched. Germline V CDR1 and CDR2: KGHSH, LQKENI. This CDR3 is 22 amino acids long. The CDR3 region has the DNA TGTGCCAGCTCACCACCTTTCCCCAGCGGGAGGAAGGTTTTAGGTGCCTACAATGAGCAGTTCTTC. Its translation is CASSPPFPSGRKVLGAYNEQFF.

This rearrangement joins TRBV7-3 to TRBJ2-1, with 8 bases that match TRBD2. The germline V gene has CDR1 SGHTA and CDR2 FQGTGA. V shed 3 bases and J 7 bases; nucleotides not matched to a gene: 8. The CDR3 consists of 15 residues. The CDR3 nucleotides read TGTGCCAGCAGCTTGGGCGTCCCGGGGGGGAATGAGCAGTTCTTC. Protein: CASSLGVPGGNEQFF.

This rearrangement joins TRBV11-1 to TRBJ2-5; 8 bases match TRBD1. The germline V gene encodes CDR1 SGHAT and CDR2 FQDESV (reference sequence). This CDR3 comprises 15 residues. The J segment lost 1 base and the V segment lost 5 bases, leaving 6 bases of the junction unmatched. In DNA form, the CDR3 reads TGTGCCAGCAGCCGGACAGGGAAAGGCCAAGAGACCCAGTACTTC. It encodes CASSRTGKGQETQYF.

This chain uses TRBV6-6 with TRBJ2-5; possible D gene TRBD1, 5 bases. CDR3 length: 15 amino acids. Germline assignment: CDR1 MNHNY and CDR2 SVGAGI (reference sequence). The V and J ends lost 2 bases and 1 base respectively, with 11 bases between them. The CDR3 protein is CASSYMSGFQETQYF. CDR3 DNA sequence: TGTGCCAGCAGTTACATGTCAGGGTTCCAAGAGACCCAGTACTTC.

The sample holds a few counts of this clone. With a much larger clone just one base away, this may be a read error. Other DNA variants within this sample encode the same CDR3. This chain uses TRBV5-6 with TRBJ2-5; 11 bases are shared with TRBD2. V lost 4 bases, J lost 3 bases, and 2 bases stayed unmatched. The germline CDR1 and CDR2 sequences are SGHDT and YYEEEE. CDR3 length equals 14 residues. CDR3 DNA sequence: TGTGCCAGCAGCCCGGGACTAGCGGAAGAGACCCAGTACTTC. Amino acids: CASSPGLAEETQYF.

The chain joins TRBV28 to TRBJ1-5; D is uncertain. V was cut by 5 bases and J by 7 bases, with 24 bases left in between. CDR3 length: 17 residues. Per the germline V gene, CDR1 is MDHEN and CDR2 is SYDVKM. This CDR3 is CASSPPLGQSSKQPQHF. As DNA, the CDR3 is TGTGCCAGCAGTCCCCCGTTGGGCCAATCAAGTAAGCAGCCCCAGCATTTT.

The V call is TRBV7-2, the J call TRBJ1-2, with 7 bases lining up with TRBD1. Germline lookup yields CDR1 SGHTA and CDR2 FQGNSA. After removal of 5 bases from V and 5 bases from J, the junction contained 5 bases not matched to a gene. The CDR3 extends over 13 amino acids. As DNA, the CDR3 is TGTGCCAGCAGCCCTGGGACAGTATATGGCTACACCTTC. This codes for CASSPGTVYGYTF.

This chain uses TRBV4-1 with TRBJ2-1, with 7 bases that match TRBD1. The V gene's germline CDR1 is MGHRA and CDR2 YSYEKL. The length of the CDR3 is 11 residues. Trimming at V came to 9 bases and at J to 8 bases, leaving 4 bases not matched to a gene. The CDR3, as DNA: TGCGCCAGTAGAGGGGGCTATGAGCAGTTCTTC. Its translation: CASRGGYEQFF.

This chain uses TRBV19 with TRBJ1-4; D is ambiguous. There are 14 residues in the CDR3. Trimming removed 4 bases from V and 5 bases from J, with 11 bases in between. Germline loops: CDR1 LNHDA, CDR2 SQIVND (reference sequence). CDR3 in DNA: TGTGCCAGTAGTACGATAGACGCGAATGAAAAACTGTTTTTT. It translates to CASSTIDANEKLFF.

The V call is TRBV7-3, the J call TRBJ2-6; 9 nucleotides align to TRBD2. The CDR3 contains 18 residues. CDR1 and CDR2 from the germline V gene are SGHTA and FQGTGA. The V segment lost 5 bases and the J segment 0 bases; nucleotides outside the gene matches: 8. The CDR3 spells CASSPQTSGSSGANVLTF. The CDR3 coding sequence is TGTGCCAGCAGCCCTCAGACTAGCGGTAGCTCTGGGGCCAACGTCCTGACTTTC.

V is TRBV25-1 and J is TRBJ2-1; TRBD2 matches 7 bases. There are 15 residues in the CDR3. Germline loops: CDR1 MGHDK, CDR2 SYGVNS. V dropped 3 bases and J dropped 9; count of bases not matched to a gene: 11. Here the CDR3 reads CASSEPRGLRAEQFF. The CDR3 DNA is TGTGCCAGCAGTGAGCCCCGGGGACTAAGGGCTGAGCAGTTCTTC. The full variable domain, with the rest looked up from reference TRBV25-1 and TRBJ2-1, is EADIYQTPRYLVIGTGKKITLECSQTMGHDKMYWYQQDPGMELHLIHYSYGVNSTEKGDLSSESTVSRIRTEHFPLTLESARPSHTSQYLCASSEPRGLRAEQFFGPGTRLTVL.

The genes are TRBV6-5 and TRBJ1-3, with D hard to call. The CDR3 runs to 16 residues. V lost 0 bases to trimming and J lost 0 bases, with 9 bases between them. The germline V gene has CDR1 MNHEY and CDR2 SVGAGI. This chain's CDR3 is CASSYSRTGSGNTIYF. CDR3 DNA sequence: TGTGCCAGCAGTTACTCTCGGACGGGCTCTGGAAACACCATATATTTT.

The chain is built from TRBV7-3 and TRBJ2-1, with a weak D call TRBD2 (6 bases). There are 15 residues in the CDR3. Per germline, CDR1 SGHTA and CDR2 FQGTGA. Trimming removed 5 bases from V and 5 bases from J, with 16 bases in between. The CDR3 sequence is CASSAYGGFDNEQFF. CDR3 DNA: TGTGCCAGCAGCGCCTATGGGGGGTTTGACAATGAGCAGTTCTTC.

The J gene is TRBJ2-2, the V gene TRBV5-1, with a tentative D call TRBD2 (6 bases). The V end was cut by 4 bases, the J end by 1 base, with 11 bases between. CDR1 is SGHRS, CDR2 YFSETQ, per germline. The CDR3 length is 15 residues. This CDR3 reads CASSALAQNTGELFF. CDR3 in DNA: TGCGCCAGCAGCGCACTAGCACAGAACACCGGGGAGCTGTTTTTT.

The chain combines TRBV5-6 with TRBJ2-3; D remains unclear. This CDR3 has 13 amino acids. CDR1 and CDR2 from the germline V gene are SGHDT and YYEEEE. Between the trimmed V and J ends, which lost 0 bases and 5 bases, there was a span of 7 bases. In nucleotides, the CDR3 is TGTGCCAGCAGCTTGGCCGGTATAGATACGCAGTATTTT. Amino acids: CASSLAGIDTQYF.

The V call is TRBV27, the J call TRBJ2-6; TRBD1 matches 8 bases. CDR1 and CDR2 from the germline V gene are MNHEY and SMNVEV (reference sequence). V trimming: 8 bases; J trimming: 3 bases; junction bases outside the gene matches: 9. The CDR3 totals 16 residues. The CDR3 reads CASGTDRDGGANVLTF. The CDR3 DNA reads as TGTGCCAGCGGAACGGACAGGGACGGTGGGGCCAACGTCCTGACTTTC.